The next 22 T cell receptor beta chains were all read from a single sample in a study of control samples from healthy donors and cancer patients. Sequenced by immunoSEQ multiplex PCR; TCRdb stores in-frame clones only, minus some. The data contain under 450,000 clones, roughly 90% of them singletons. The specimen was PBMCs. The receptors come from a middle-aged man with head and neck cancer.

V and J are TRBV6-4 and TRBJ2-1; D not certain. V was shortened by 5 bases and J by 7 bases, with 12 bases between the two germline ends. This CDR3 contains 13 residues. Germline CDR1 and CDR2: MRHNA and SNTAGT. Here the CDR3 reads CASSFSGENEQFF. CDR3 coding DNA: TGTGCCAGCAGTTTCTCCGGTGAGAATGAGCAGTTCTTC.

V and J are TRBV24-1 and TRBJ2-5; D may be TRBD1 (6 bases). There are 15 residues in the CDR3. With 4 bases removed from V and 0 bases from J, the gap between germline ends came to 11 bases. Germline V CDR1 and CDR2: KGHDR, SFDVKD. CDR3: CATSELRQDQETQYF. DNA for the CDR3: TGTGCCACCAGTGAGCTCAGACAGGACCAAGAGACCCAGTACTTC.

The chain carries TRBV7-9 and TRBJ2-7; D might be TRBD2 (6 bases). The CDR3 length is 12 residues. Per the germline V gene, CDR1 is SEHNR and CDR2 is FQNEAQ (reference sequence). Trimming stripped 5 bases from V and 2 bases from J, with 7 bases between. In DNA form, the CDR3 reads TGTGCCAGCAGCCGGGGGACCTACGAGCAGTACTTC. The encoded protein is CASSRGTYEQYF.

This rearrangement joins TRBV9 to TRBJ2-3, with 10 bases lining up with TRBD1. Unmatched junction bases numbered 9, after V lost 4 bases and J lost 4 bases. The CDR3 totals 16 residues. Germline values: CDR1 SGDLS, CDR2 YYNGEE. The DNA for the CDR3 is TGTGCCAGCAGCACCTCCGGGACAGGGGTCTCAGATACGCAGTATTTT. Amino acid sequence: CASSTSGTGVSDTQYF. Full variable domain (rest looked up from reference TRBV9 and TRBJ2-3): DSGVTQTPKHLITATGQRVTLRCSPRSGDLSVYWYQQSLDQGLQFLIQYYNGEERAKGNILERFSAQQFPDLHSELNLSSLELGDSALYFCASSTSGTGVSDTQYFGPGTRLTVL.

This chain links TRBV19 with TRBJ1-1; D uncertain. The CDR3 runs to 16 residues. Per the germline V gene, CDR1 is LNHDA and CDR2 is SQIVND (reference sequence). V lost 7 bases to trimming and J lost 1 base, with 19 bases between them. This CDR3 reads CASTPLLVPPNTEAFF. Written as DNA, the CDR3 is TGTGCCAGTACCCCCCTTTTGGTGCCGCCGAACACTGAAGCTTTCTTT.

This chain links TRBV11-2 with TRBJ1-6; the D gene is possibly TRBD1 (6 bases). Trimming shortened V by 5 bases and J by 10 bases, and 15 bases separated the two germline ends. This CDR3 contains 14 residues. Germline V gene data show CDR1 as SGHAT and CDR2 as FQNNGV. The CDR3 here is CASSPGGGHSPLHF. The CDR3 DNA is TGTGCCAGCAGCCCCGGGGGGGGGCACTCACCCCTCCACTTT.

This clone showed up just a few times. The chain has TRBV19 and TRBJ1-1; D is uncertain. The ends were cut back, 10 bases at V and 3 bases at J, with 12 bases in the middle. Germline assignment: CDR1 LNHDA and CDR2 SQIVND (reference sequence). The CDR3 consists of 12 residues. The DNA for the CDR3 is TGTGCCACCCGACGGGCGGACACTGAAGCTTTCTTT. Its translation is CATRRADTEAFF.

This clone was picked up one time. The genes are TRBV3-1 (or the pseudogene TRBV3-2) and TRBJ2-1; D might be TRBD1 (6 bases). The V gene's germline CDR1 is LGHDT and CDR2 YNNKEL (reference sequence). This CDR3 region has 15 residues. Trimming took off 0 bases at V and 9 bases at J, with 15 bases between the two ends. The CDR3 DNA reads TGTGCCAGCAGCCAAGATGGGGGCCCCCTCTTTGAGCAGTTCTTC. It translates to CASSQDGGPLFEQFF.

CDR3 DNA sequence: TGTGCCAGCAGTTTCCTCATAGGGGGAGATGAGCAGTTCTTC. Translating it yields CASSFLIGGDEQFF. V usage is TRBV7-8 and J usage is TRBJ2-1; D perhaps matches TRBD1 (6 bases). Germline values: CDR1 SGHVS, CDR2 FQNEAQ. CDR3 length: 14 amino acids. Trimming stripped 6 bases from V and 8 bases from J, with 17 bases between.

The CDR3 protein is CASSPDRVTNEKLFF. CDR3 in DNA: TGTGCCAGCAGCCCAGACAGGGTAACTAATGAAAAACTGTTTTTT. The rearrangement uses TRBV11-2 and TRBJ1-4, with 7 bases matching TRBD1. The CDR3 contains 15 residues. With V trimmed by 5 bases and J by 1 base, 4 bases remained unmatched. The germline V gene has CDR1 SGHAT and CDR2 FQNNGV.

The V call is TRBV9, the J call TRBJ1-3; 7 positions agree with TRBD1. V lost 4 bases to trimming and J lost 4 bases; unmatched junction nucleotides: 8. CDR1 and CDR2 from the germline V gene are SGDLS and YYNGEE. The CDR3 spans 15 residues. The CDR3 spells CASSPRQGLGNTIYF. As DNA, the CDR3 is TGTGCCAGCAGCCCGAGACAGGGTTTAGGAAACACCATATATTTT.

The chain couples TRBV18 to TRBJ1-4; tentatively, D is TRBD1 (6 bases). V was shortened by 3 bases and J by 8 bases, with 13 bases between the two germline ends. The CDR3 runs to 14 residues. The germline gives CDR1 KGHSH, CDR2 LQKENI. For the CDR3, the DNA is TGTGCCAGCTCACCTAACAGGGTTGGGGAAAAACTGTTTTTT. Protein product: CASSPNRVGEKLFF.

This chain uses TRBV6-6 with TRBJ2-7; D is tentatively TRBD1 or TRBD2 (5 bases each). The V end was cut by 5 bases, the J end by 9 bases, with 11 bases between. This CDR3 region has 11 residues. The germline V gene encodes CDR1 MNHNY and CDR2 SVGAGI (reference sequence). CDR3 region: CASSPEGLQYF. The CDR3 DNA reads as TGTGCCAGCAGTCCCGAGGGGTTGCAGTACTTC.

The rearrangement links TRBV11-2 to TRBJ2-7; D may be TRBD1 or TRBD2 (5 bases each). The CDR3 has 12 residues. Looked up from germline, CDR1 is SGHAT and CDR2 is FQNNGV. V lost 2 bases to trimming and J lost 6 bases, with 8 bases between them. CDR3: CASSLKGTEQYF. In DNA form, the CDR3 reads TGTGCCAGCAGCTTAAAAGGGACCGAGCAGTACTTC. Combining the CDR3 with reference TRBV11-2 and TRBJ2-7 gives the whole variable domain EAGVAQSPRYKIIEKRQSVAFWCNPISGHATLYWYQQILGQGPKLLIQFQNNGVVDDSQLPKDRFSAERLKGVDSTLKIQPAKLEDSAVYLCASSLKGTEQYFGPGTRLTVT.

The V call is TRBV28, the J call TRBJ1-5, with D uncertain. Germline CDR1 reads MDHEN; CDR2 reads SYDVKM. The CDR3 totals 15 residues. The ends were cut back, 2 bases at V and 0 bases at J, with 8 bases in the middle. Here the CDR3 DNA reads TGTGCCAGCAGTTTAAACAGTTATAGCAATCAGCCCCAGCATTTT. The encoded protein is CASSLNSYSNQPQHF.

In this sample, this clone turned up once. V and J are TRBV7-6 and TRBJ2-7, with 9 bases that match TRBD1. The J segment lost 5 bases and the V segment lost 5 bases, leaving 10 bases of the junction unmatched. Per germline, CDR1 SGHVS and CDR2 FNYEAQ. The CDR3 totals 15 residues. The CDR3 DNA reads as TGTGCCAGCAGCGCGAGCGGGGACAGGGTCGACGAGCAGTACTTC. Protein product: CASSASGDRVDEQYF.

The chain has TRBV27 and TRBJ2-3; D gene ambiguous. Trimming cost V 5 bases and J 0 bases, with 6 bases left between them. Germline assignment: CDR1 MNHEY and CDR2 SMNVEV (reference sequence). The CDR3 sequence is 13 residues long. CDR3 amino acids: CASSSPSTDTQYF. The CDR3 DNA follows: TGTGCCAGCAGTAGCCCCAGCACAGATACGCAGTATTTT.

The table lists this clone with a few counts. Here the CDR3 DNA reads TGTGCCAGCAGCCCGGCGTATCCTAGCACAGATACGCAGTATTTT. It yields the protein CASSPAYPSTDTQYF. The chain uses TRBV4-2 and TRBJ2-3; D not resolved. Trimming cost V 4 bases and J 0 bases, with 11 bases left between them. The CDR3 length is 15 residues. Per germline, CDR1 LGHNA and CDR2 YNFKEQ.

A few counts support this clone. V gene TRBV28 combines with J gene TRBJ2-7, with TRBD2 matching 8 bases. The CDR3 extends over 14 amino acids. Trimming took 10 bases from V and 5 from J; bases not matched to a gene: 13. Germline values: CDR1 MDHEN, CDR2 SYDVKM. CDR3 residues: CATDFSGGKDEQYF. CDR3 sequence (DNA): TGTGCCACCGACTTCTCGGGGGGGAAGGACGAGCAGTACTTC.

The gene calls are TRBV5-5 and TRBJ2-5; D not resolved. CDR3 length equals 13 residues. Germline CDR1 and CDR2: SGHKS and YYEKEE (reference sequence). Trimming took 1 base from V and 3 from J, leaving 7 bases between them. In DNA, the CDR3 is TGTGCCAGCAGCTTGTGGTCCGAAGAGACCCAGTACTTC. It codes for CASSLWSEETQYF.

V gene TRBV29-1 combines with J gene TRBJ2-3; TRBD1 matches 7 bases. Germline V gives CDR1 SQVTM, CDR2 ANQGSEA. The CDR3 runs 12 residues. J lost 3 bases, V lost 4 bases, and 1 base had no gene match. DNA of the CDR3: TGCAGCGTTGCGACAGGGACAGATACGCAGTATTTT. Amino acid sequence: CSVATGTDTQYF.

The chain employs TRBV19 and TRBJ1-2, with a weak D call TRBD1 (5 bases). Germline CDR1 LNHDA, CDR2 SQIVND (reference sequence). This CDR3 has 14 residues. With 4 bases removed from V and 6 bases from J, the gap between germline ends came to 15 bases. The CDR3 nucleotides read TGTGCCAGTAGTACCCAGTGGGCAGGGAATGGCTACACCTTC. Translating it yields CASSTQWAGNGYTF.